This T cell receptor beta chain is from a study of OX40 agonist ivuxolimab in advanced cancers. With regard to the full study: Ivuxolimab was an agonistic, fully human IgG2 monoclonal antibody directed against OX40 (CD134), a costimulatory receptor. The point of sequencing TCRbeta in the periphery was to test whether ivuxolimab changed TCR sequence diversity and drove clonal T-cell expansion. A male proportion of 75% to 85% and a mean age of roughly 58 years, ranging from roughly 23 to 90, were recorded for the dose-escalation cohort. Three dose-escalation patients achieved partial responses, one with hepatocellular carcinoma and two with cutaneous melanoma. Intravenous ivuxolimab was administered to patients every 2 weeks at six dose levels: 0.01, 0.1, 0.3, 1.5, 3 and 10 mg/kg. The paper covers the monotherapy dose-escalation part of the phase I ivuxolimab trial, which included N = 52 patients. Prior anti-PD-1, anti-PD-L1 or anti-CTLA-4 therapy was permitted, and roughly two fifths of dose-escalation patients had received checkpoint inhibitors. Of the roughly 52 dose-escalation patients, hepatocellular carcinoma was present in about 20, melanoma in roughly 15, renal cell carcinoma in 9 and head and neck cancer in 9. What the work shows at the level of the full study, not this receptor alone: Low levels of normalized T-cell clonal expansion were also seen in some patients who did not respond. The antigen specificity of the peripheral T cells that underwent clonal expansion was not determined. After ivuxolimab, more expanded clones were found on average in CD8+ T cells than in CD4+ T cells. In partial responders in the 0.1-3.0 mg/kg groups, normalized peripheral clonal expansion was found to be among the lowest, especially among CD8+ T cells. At doses of 0.1 to 3.0 mg/kg, clonal expansion of both CD4+ and CD8+ blood T cells was observed from baseline to week 6.

Patients with autoimmune disease history or receiving systemic immunosuppression were excluded from the trial. Peripheral blood for TCR sequencing was collected from all dose cohorts at baseline, on cycle 4 day 1, and on cycle 7 day 1. The samples were drawn from a first-in-human, open-label, multicenter phase I dose-escalation trial of ivuxolimab. Adults with locally advanced or metastatic melanoma, renal cell carcinoma, hepatocellular carcinoma or head and neck squamous cell carcinoma were enrolled in the trial. Before TCR sequencing, CD4+ T cells and CD8+ T cells from peripheral blood were sorted into separate populations. On this clone: This clone's antigen is unknown. No quality values exist for individual bases; no much larger clone is one base distant.

CDR1 is given as GTSNPN and CDR2 as SVGIG, both from the germline V gene (reference sequence). V gives up 2 bases and J gives up 10 bases, and the segment between their germline ends measures 14 bases. From its cysteine to its phenylalanine, the CDR3 spans 12 amino acids. The retained sequence is limited to the CDR3, 36 bases, with the frame set at the first base. Genomic DNA was extracted from sorted cells for sequencing of the TCRbeta CDR3 region. The immunoSEQ Assay was used to sequence the TCRbeta CDR3 regions. This is the immuneACCESS table as TCRdb keeps it, with only in-frame sequences that have V and J called. A part of the clones is gone; compared with another copy, unresolved V genes explain less than half, and the rest is unexplained. Recorded for this sample are 20,000 to 30,000 clones; around 78% of them occurred a single time. The top ten constitute around 19% of the sample.

Sequencing used CD4+ or CD8+ T cells sorted from blood, obtained in a trial of the OX40 agonist ivuxolimab. This TCR was recovered from an adult with an advanced solid tumor such as melanoma, head and neck, liver or kidney cancer. This receptor chain uses TRBV30 and TRBJ1-1; the D gene is not confidently resolved. Here the CDR3 is given as CAWSPGPEGAFF. The nucleotide sequence is TGTGCCTGGAGTCCGGGTCCAGAGGGAGCTTTCTTT.